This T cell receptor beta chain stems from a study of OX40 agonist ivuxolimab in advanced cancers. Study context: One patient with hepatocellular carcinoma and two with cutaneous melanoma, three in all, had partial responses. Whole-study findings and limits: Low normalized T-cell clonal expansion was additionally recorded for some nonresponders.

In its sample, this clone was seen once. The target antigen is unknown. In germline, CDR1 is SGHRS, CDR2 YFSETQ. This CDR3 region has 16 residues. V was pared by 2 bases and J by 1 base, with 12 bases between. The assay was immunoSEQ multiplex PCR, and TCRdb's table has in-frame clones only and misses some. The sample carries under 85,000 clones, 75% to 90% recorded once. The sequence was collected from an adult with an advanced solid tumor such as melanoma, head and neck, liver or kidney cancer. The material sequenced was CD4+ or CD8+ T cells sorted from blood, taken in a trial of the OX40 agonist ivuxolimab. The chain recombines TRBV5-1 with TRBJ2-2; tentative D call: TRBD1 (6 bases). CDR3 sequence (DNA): TGCGCCAGCAGCTTAGGGGGACGGTTGAACACCGGGGAGCTGTTTTTT. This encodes CASSLGGRLNTGELFF.